The clone carrying this T cell receptor (beta chain) was counted a few times. The data were taken from a study of blood T cell repertoires in COVID-19. Study background: Specimens from acute and convalescent COVID-19 originated in the United States, Italy and Spain. PBMCs, B-cell-depleted T cells, or T cells were the source of the cDNA or gDNA that made up the material.

V shed 0 bases and J 7 bases; nucleotides not matched to a gene: 1. Germline V gives CDR1 SGHRS, CDR2 YFSETQ. CDR3 length equals 13 residues. Per the original data handling: Scientists estimated how many nucleated cells there were by amplifying reference gene primers. Assay used: immunoSEQ multiplex PCR; TCRdb lists only in-frame clones, some missing. D and trimming come from the DNA, and the V and J calls and clone size come from that table. The sample holds 120,000 to 150,000 clones; around 89% are singletons and the top ten take around 2.9%. The clonotype originates from a woman in her sixties or seventies with active COVID-19. The specimen sequenced was peripheral blood. The chain combines TRBV5-1 with TRBJ1-5, with 7 nucleotides matching TRBD1. CDR3 bases: TGCGCCAGCAGCTTGGAGGGGGCCCAGCCCCAGCATTTT. The encoded protein is CASSLEGAQPQHF.